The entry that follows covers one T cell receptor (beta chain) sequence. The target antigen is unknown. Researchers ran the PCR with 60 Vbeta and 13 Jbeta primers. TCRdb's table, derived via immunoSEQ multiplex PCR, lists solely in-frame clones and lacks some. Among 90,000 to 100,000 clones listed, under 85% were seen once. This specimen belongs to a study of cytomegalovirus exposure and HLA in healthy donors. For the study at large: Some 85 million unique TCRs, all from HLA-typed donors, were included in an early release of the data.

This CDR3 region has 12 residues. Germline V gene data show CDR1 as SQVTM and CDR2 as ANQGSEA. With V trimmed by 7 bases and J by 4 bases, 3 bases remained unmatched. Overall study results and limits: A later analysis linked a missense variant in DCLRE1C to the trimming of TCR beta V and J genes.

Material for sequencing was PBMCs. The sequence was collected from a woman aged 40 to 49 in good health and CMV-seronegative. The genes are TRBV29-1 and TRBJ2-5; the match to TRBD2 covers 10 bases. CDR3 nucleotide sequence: TGCAGCGCACCTAGCGGGAGAGAGACCCAGTACTTC. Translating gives CSAPSGRETQYF.